The 3 T cell receptor beta chains below were found in one sample sequenced in a study of T-cell reconstitution after alpha-beta-depleted transplantation in children (dated by TCRdb to the mid-2010s). The treatment or condition label here, explained by the study, means: allogeneic hematopoietic cell transplantation with graft depleted of TCRalphabeta T cells and CD19 B cells. The library was built by means of PCR. The run used an Illumina HiSeq 2500. To normalize quantification of the TCRbeta repertoire, the TCR libraries were built with molecular barcoding that relied on unique molecular identifiers. The public reads were reprocessed in TCRdb via fastp at Q25 and MiXCR, keeping in-frame beta chains. Under each unique CDR3 protein, matching rows form one entry showing the most common genes and DNA. For this sample the table gives about 500,000 distinct CDR3 sequences, of which approximately 10% were detected only once. 14% of the sample is taken by the ten largest.

The specimen was PBMCs, mostly from graft donor cells, collected 180 days after TCRalphabeta/CD19-depleted stem cell transplant. The source of these receptors is a female patient between 2 and 10 years old who had a stem cell transplant for aplastic anemia, so the T cells may come from the graft donor.

The chain carries TRBV20-1 and TRBJ1-5; no reliable D call. Germline CDR1 is DFQATT and CDR2 is SNEGSKA (reference sequence). This CDR3 comprises 13 residues. With 6 bases removed from V and 3 bases from J, the gap between germline ends came to 12 bases. CDR3 sequence: CSASAGDNQPQHF. The CDR3 bases are TGCAGTGCCTCGGCCGGCGACAATCAGCCCCAGCATTTT.

This clonotype was found many times. This chain joins TRBV15 and TRBJ2-7; D might be TRBD2 (6 bases). V was pared by 0 bases and J by 7 bases, with 10 bases between. This CDR3 has 13 residues. Germline V gives CDR1 LNHNV, CDR2 YYDKDF (reference sequence). CDR3: CATSRDLAREQYV. CDR3 in DNA: TGTGCCACCAGCAGAGATCTAGCGCGAGAGCAGTACGTC.

This clonotype was seen a few times. This chain uses TRBV6-2 or TRBV6-3 with TRBJ2-1; 8 nucleotides align to TRBD1. The junction had 3 bases not matched to a gene; V was cut back by 7 bases and J by 1 base. Germline-derived CDR1 and CDR2 are MNHEY and SVGEGT. This CDR3 is 14 amino acids long. The CDR3 sequence is CASTGQGSYNEQFF. The CDR3 DNA follows: TGTGCCAGCACCGGACAGGGTTCCTACAATGAGCAGTTCTTC.